A single sample gave rise to the 13 T cell receptor beta chains below, sequenced in a study of identical twins. TCRdb independently ran MiXCR on the 5' RACE reads; one entry per CDR3 protein. The data show fewer than 550,000 distinct CDR3 sequences, about 16% seen once. These same records also appear under a second study, on yellow fever vaccine responses in identical twins.

What was sequenced was CD4+ T cells sorted from blood. Every receptor here comes from a woman under 30 in good health.

This clonotype was observed many times. The rearrangement uses TRBV28 and TRBJ2-3; 7 nucleotides line up with TRBD1. This CDR3 region has 16 residues. Germline values: CDR1 MDHEN, CDR2 SYDVKM. V trimming: 7 bases; J trimming: 4 bases; junction bases outside the gene matches: 14. CDR3 loop: CASTKLGRQGADTQYF. The CDR3 nucleotides read TGTGCCAGCACAAAGTTGGGCAGACAGGGTGCAGATACGCAGTATTTT.

This clonotype has a handful of counts. The chain joins TRBV20-1 to TRBJ2-5, with TRBD2 matching 11 bases. The V gene's germline CDR1 is DFQATT and CDR2 SNEGSKA (reference sequence). The J segment lost 7 bases and the V segment lost 6 bases, leaving 10 bases of the junction unmatched. The CDR3 length is 14 residues. The CDR3 loop is CSASLAGEGRTQYF. The CDR3 DNA is TGCAGTGCCTCACTAGCGGGGGAAGGTCGGACCCAGTACTTC.

There are many counts of this clonotype. The chain employs TRBV5-1 and TRBJ1-2; D remains ambiguous. The germline CDR1 and CDR2 sequences are SGHRS and YFSETQ. V was trimmed by 3 bases and J by 4 bases, leaving 13 bases between them. The CDR3 extends over 14 amino acids. As DNA, the CDR3 is TGCGCCAGCAGCTCGGCTTCTTGGGGCTATGGCTACACCTTC. Protein sequence: CASSSASWGYGYTF. Full variable domain (outside the CDR3, taken from reference TRBV5-1 and TRBJ1-2): KAGVTQTPRYLIKTRGQQVTLSCSPISGHRSVSWYQQTPGQGLQFLFEYFSETQRNKGNFPGRFSGRQFSNSRSEMNVSTLELGDSALYLCASSSASWGYGYTFGSGTRLTVV.

This clonotype was recorded a few times. The chain joins TRBV12-3 or TRBV12-4 to TRBJ2-2; TRBD2 matches at 14 bases. V lost 6 bases, J lost 9 bases, and 12 bases stayed unmatched. The CDR3 is 17 residues long. CDR3 loop: CASSYRGGLAGARELFF. The CDR3 nucleotides are TGTGCCAGCAGCTACCGGGGGGGACTAGCGGGAGCTCGGGAGCTGTTTTTT.

This clonotype was detected a few times. The chain couples TRBV24-1 to TRBJ2-3, with a tentative D call TRBD2 (8 bases). CDR1 and CDR2 from the germline V gene are KGHDR and SFDVKD. The CDR3 runs 15 residues. V was cut by 7 bases and J by 8 bases, with 21 bases left in between. The CDR3 here is CATSRGTAGGGTQYF. The CDR3 DNA is TGTGCCACCAGCCGAGGGACAGCCGGGGGGGGTACGCAGTATTTT.

This clonotype has a handful of counts. The gene calls are TRBV25-1 and TRBJ2-5; D perhaps matches TRBD2 (5 bases). The germline CDR1 and CDR2 sequences are MGHDK and SYGVNS. This CDR3 spans 15 amino acids. With 2 bases removed from V and 5 bases from J, the gap between germline ends came to 15 bases. The CDR3 nucleotides read TGTGCCAGCAGTGAACGTGGCGGGCGGCGGGAGACCCAGTACTTC. Its translation is CASSERGGRRETQYF.

This clonotype was counted ten times or more. The chain joins TRBV9 to TRBJ2-5; 10 bases align to TRBD1. Germline V CDR1 and CDR2: SGDLS, YYNGEE. This CDR3 spans 15 amino acids. V trimming: 4 bases; J trimming: 6 bases; junction bases outside the gene matches: 9. The CDR3 here is CASSKTGGVGQTQYF. The CDR3 DNA reads TGTGCCAGCAGCAAGACAGGGGGCGTGGGACAGACCCAGTACTTC.

This clonotype was observed a few times. This sequence joins TRBV6-1 and TRBJ2-1, with D perhaps matching TRBD1 (5 bases). This CDR3 is built from 15 residues. Germline V gives CDR1 MNHNS, CDR2 SASEGT. With 6 bases removed from V and 9 bases from J, the gap between germline ends came to 21 bases. CDR3 amino acids: CASRESRVGLGEQFF. CDR3 nucleotides: TGTGCCAGCAGGGAGAGCAGGGTTGGTTTAGGTGAGCAGTTCTTC.

This chain links TRBV6-5 with TRBJ1-2; 8 nucleotides match TRBD1. The V and J ends lost 5 bases and 4 bases, in that order; junction bases with no gene match: 9. Germline V gene lookup returns CDR1 MNHEY and CDR2 SVGAGI. The CDR3 totals 15 residues. The CDR3 DNA is TGTGCCAGCAGTCACCGGACAGGGACCACCTATGGCTACACCTTC. Translated: CASSHRTGTTYGYTF.

The sample holds many counts of this clonotype. This rearrangement joins TRBV12-3 or TRBV12-4 to TRBJ1-5; D remains ambiguous. CDR3 length: 12 amino acids. The V end lost 2 bases, the J end lost 5 bases, and 4 bases lay between the germline ends. The CDR3 is CASSLLDQPQHF. The CDR3 DNA reads as TGTGCCAGCAGTTTACTGGATCAGCCCCAGCATTTT.

In its sample, this clonotype was seen once. This sequence joins TRBV5-6 and TRBJ2-7; D is ambiguous. The length of the CDR3 is 13 residues. V dropped 4 bases and J dropped 3 bases, with 11 bases sitting between them. CDR1 is SGHDT, CDR2 YYEEEE, per germline. The DNA for the CDR3 is TGTGCCAGCAGCGGCCGGCCCCTCTACGAGCAGTACGTC. Translated, it gives CASSGRPLYEQYV.

This clonotype was detected a few times. The CDR3 here is CASSPRDGENSPLHF. CDR3 in DNA: TGTGCCAGCAGCCCACGGGACGGAGAGAATTCACCCCTCCACTTT. This chain links TRBV9 with TRBJ1-6; D is perhaps TRBD1 (5 bases). From germline, CDR1 is SGDLS and CDR2 YYNGEE. V lost 4 bases, J lost 7 bases, and 15 bases lay in between. CDR3 length equals 15 residues. Combining the CDR3 with reference TRBV9 and TRBJ1-6 gives the whole variable domain DSGVTQTPKHLITATGQRVTLRCSPRSGDLSVYWYQQSLDQGLQFLIQYYNGEERAKGNILERFSAQQFPDLHSELNLSSLELGDSALYFCASSPRDGENSPLHFGNGTRLTVT.

Concerning this clonotype itself: One junction end disagrees with the germline gene, perhaps due to a read error. The CDR3 DNA reads as TGTGCCACCAGCAGAGATCGTGGACAGGTGACGTTC. The encoded protein is CATSRDRGQVTF. This chain links TRBV15 with TRBJ2-4; 7 bases fit TRBD1. The length of the CDR3 is 12 residues. Germline CDR1 reads LNHNV; CDR2 reads YYDKDF (reference sequence).